This T cell receptor beta chain was sequenced during a study of T cell repertoires in cytomegalovirus infection. As for the study in general: Public TCR beta signature analysis indicated the presence of both CMV infection and matching HLA type.

TCRdb reanalysed the reads using MiXCR and keeps one entry per CDR3 protein. The sample consists of fewer than 350,000 distinct CDR3 sequences, 17% of them appearing once. The CDR3 consists of 13 residues. Trimming stripped 2 bases from V and 6 bases from J, with 10 bases between. The V gene's germline CDR1 is MGHRA and CDR2 YSYEKL. This clonotype was found many times. This clonotype was obtained from a human donor in good health (CMV status not recorded). Some clones in this sample may be carry-over from other donors' samples. The chain is built from TRBV4-1 and TRBJ1-2, with unresolved D. Sample: PBMCs. CDR3 coding DNA: TGCGCCAGCAGCCAAATAACAAACCATGGCTACACCTTC. This sequence encodes CASSQITNHGYTF.